The 11 T cell receptor beta chains below come from one sample, sequenced in a study of cytomegalovirus exposure and HLA in healthy donors. PCR primers comprised 60 Vbeta and 13 Jbeta primers. The table came from immunoSEQ multiplex PCR; TCRdb's copy has only in-frame clones and leaves some out. The sample lists about 120,000 clones; roughly 80% were seen once. Sequenced input: PBMCs. The receptors shown here come from a woman between 40 and 50 years old in good health and CMV-seropositive.

This rearrangement joins TRBV5-1 to TRBJ1-2; TRBD1 might be the D (6 bases). Per the germline V gene, CDR1 is SGHRS and CDR2 is YFSETQ. Trimming removed 4 bases at V and 0 bases at J, with 13 bases between. CDR3 length: 15 residues. For the CDR3, the DNA is TGCGCCAGCAGCCCCCGGACAGACACTAACTATGGCTACACCTTC. The encoded protein is CASSPRTDTNYGYTF.

The chain is built from TRBV7-9 and TRBJ1-1; D may be TRBD1 (5 bases). The CDR3 is 12 amino acids. CDR1 is SEHNR, CDR2 FQNEAQ, per germline (reference sequence). The V end lost 1 base, the J end lost 10 bases, and 10 bases lay between the germline ends. The CDR3 nucleotides are TGTGCCAGCAGCTTAGATAGCGGGGCAGCTTTCTTT. This sequence encodes CASSLDSGAAFF.

This sequence joins TRBV4-3 and TRBJ1-4; TRBD1 matches at 8 bases. CDR3 length: 17 amino acids. J lost 11 bases, V lost 4 bases, and 18 bases had no gene match. Looked up from germline, CDR1 is LGHNA and CDR2 is YSLEER. This chain's CDR3 is CASSPTDWTGHNRKLFF. For the CDR3, the DNA is TGCGCCAGCAGCCCGACAGATTGGACAGGGCATAATAGGAAACTGTTTTTT.

The chain links TRBV5-1 to TRBJ2-1; 8 bases line up with TRBD1. Unmatched junction bases numbered 9, after V lost 4 bases and J lost 6 bases. The V gene's germline CDR1 is SGHRS and CDR2 YFSETQ. This CDR3 spans 15 amino acids. The CDR3 loop is CASSPRTGSPNEQFF. In DNA form, the CDR3 reads TGCGCCAGCAGCCCACGGACAGGGTCCCCCAATGAGCAGTTCTTC.

The chain links TRBV19 to TRBJ2-1, with D unresolved. The CDR3 runs 16 residues. Germline assignment: CDR1 LNHDA and CDR2 SQIVND (reference sequence). V lost 1 base and J 0 bases, leaving 10 bases between the germline ends. The CDR3 bases are TGTGCCAGTAGTATAGGCCCCGGTTTCTCCTACAATGAGCAGTTCTTC. Residues: CASSIGPGFSYNEQFF.

The table lists this clone with a few counts. The rearrangement links TRBV5-1 to TRBJ2-7; TRBD2 matches at 7 bases. The CDR3 consists of 16 residues. With 4 bases clipped from V and 2 bases from J, the junction kept 12 bases outside the gene matches. Per germline, CDR1 SGHRS and CDR2 YFSETQ. For the CDR3, the DNA is TGCGCCAGCAGCCCCCGAGGGACTATCCGAACCTACGAGCAGTACTTC. Translation gives CASSPRGTIRTYEQYF.

V usage is TRBV27 and J usage is TRBJ2-3; D uncertain. V was pared by 2 bases and J by 3 bases, with 9 bases between. The CDR3 contains 14 residues. Germline CDR1 reads MNHEY; CDR2 reads SMNVEV (reference sequence). Here the CDR3 DNA reads TGTGCCAGCAGTTTAGTAGCTCCGACAGATACGCAGTATTTT. Its protein product is CASSLVAPTDTQYF.

The chain joins TRBV10-2 to TRBJ2-1, with 7 bases matching TRBD2. CDR3 length equals 13 residues. Trimming at V came to 2 bases and at J to 9 bases, leaving 4 bases not matched to a gene. Germline loops: CDR1 WSHSY, CDR2 SAAADI. The DNA for the CDR3 is TGCGCCAGCAGTGAGACACAGCGGGGTGAGCAGTTCTTC. This gives the protein CASSETQRGEQFF.

The chain links TRBV27 to TRBJ2-5; 8 positions match TRBD2. TRBJ2-7 explains the end of the DNA better; the J call may be wrong. Germline CDR1 is MNHEY and CDR2 is SMNVEV (reference sequence). The CDR3 sequence is 15 residues long. CDR3 coding DNA: TGTGCCAGCAGCCCGGGGGGGCTTAGCTCCTACGAGCAGTACTTC. Translating gives CASSPGGLSSYEQYF.

This chain uses TRBV5-6 with TRBJ2-7; the match to TRBD1 covers 10 bases. From germline, CDR1 is SGHDT and CDR2 YYEEEE. With V trimmed by 3 bases and J by 5 bases, 8 bases remained unmatched. The CDR3 loop spans 15 amino acids. As DNA, the CDR3 is TGTGCCAGCAGCTCTCAGGGACAGGGGCTCAACGAGCAGTACTTC. Translating gives CASSSQGQGLNEQYF.

The rearrangement joins TRBV10-3 to TRBJ1-1; D possibly corresponds to TRBD1 (5 bases). Germline CDR1 and CDR2: ENHRY and SYGVKD. The CDR3 runs to 15 residues. Trimming took 9 bases from V and 0 from J, leaving 17 bases between them. The CDR3 loop reads CAISRGGGVNTEAFF. In DNA, the CDR3 is TGTGCCATATCGCGGGGGGGAGGGGTGAACACTGAAGCTTTCTTT.